A single sample is the source of the 20 T cell receptor beta chains below, sequenced in a study of blood T cell repertoires in COVID-19 (dated by TCRdb to about 2020). Libraries were built with the immunoSEQ multiplex PCR assay. TCRdb's version of the immuneACCESS table is confined to in-frame rearrangements and falls short of the full clone set. An unresolved V gene accounts for under half of the shortfall where checked; the remainder is of unknown origin. This sample holds approximately 52,000 clones; 80% to 85% were observed only once. The biggest ten clones account for around 13% of the sample. The sequencing input was peripheral blood. The origin of the receptors is a woman of 80 years or more with acute or convalescent COVID-19.

The CDR3 region is CASSPHKGAETQYF. The CDR3 DNA sequence: TGTGCCAGCTCACCACACAAGGGGGCTGAGACCCAGTACTTC. The chain has TRBV18 and TRBJ2-5; 7 bases agree with TRBD1. This CDR3 has 14 amino acids. The germline CDR1 and CDR2 sequences are KGHSH and LQKENI. Trimming at V came to 1 base and at J to 5 bases, leaving 4 bases not matched to a gene.

The rearrangement joins TRBV29-1 to TRBJ2-5; maybe TRBD2 (6 bases). This CDR3 region has 13 residues. V lost 8 bases to trimming and J lost 5 bases, with 18 bases between them. Per the germline V gene, CDR1 is SQVTM and CDR2 is ANQGSEA. The DNA of the CDR3 is TGCAGCCCCCGGGGGTGGGAAGGGGAGACCCAGTACTTC. It codes for CSPRGWEGETQYF.

J is TRBJ1-2 and V is TRBV11-2; the D is unclear. Germline CDR1 and CDR2: SGHAT and FQNNGV. Trimming stripped 0 bases from V and 7 bases from J, with 9 bases between. This CDR3 is 13 amino acids long. The CDR3 nucleotides read TGTGCCAGCAGCTTAGACAGGACTTCTGGCTACACCTTC. Translated: CASSLDRTSGYTF.

The rearrangement links TRBV5-5 to TRBJ1-5; D is uncertain. This CDR3 contains 14 residues. Germline V lookup: CDR1 SGHKS, CDR2 YYEKEE (reference sequence). V was cut by 0 bases and J by 10 bases, with 14 bases left in between. This CDR3 reads CASSLVRVGEPQHF. The CDR3 DNA reads TGTGCCAGCAGCTTGGTACGGGTAGGCGAACCCCAGCATTTT. The whole variable domain, filled in from reference TRBV5-5 and TRBJ1-5, reads DAGVTQSPTHLIKTRGQQVTLRCSPISGHKSVSWYQQVLGQGPQFIFQYYEKEERGRGNFPDRFSARQFPNYSSELNVNALLLGDSALYLCASSLVRVGEPQHFGDGTRLSIL.

This clone showed up just a few times. V and J are TRBV5-4 and TRBJ2-7, with D possibly being TRBD1 (7 bases). There are 13 residues in the CDR3. In germline, CDR1 is SGHNT, CDR2 YYREEE (reference sequence). With 0 bases removed from V and 6 bases from J, the gap between germline ends came to 10 bases. CDR3: CASSLDRGGEQYF. The CDR3 DNA sequence: TGTGCCAGCAGCTTGGACAGGGGAGGCGAGCAGTACTTC.

The V gene is TRBV6-5, the J gene TRBJ2-1; the D gene is possibly TRBD2 (5 bases). CDR3 length: 13 amino acids. CDR1 and CDR2 from the germline V gene are MNHEY and SVGAGI. The V end was cut by 10 bases, the J end by 9 bases, with 19 bases between. The CDR3 reads CATNHVREGEQFF. As DNA, the CDR3 is TGTGCCACTAACCACGTCCGGGAAGGTGAGCAGTTCTTC.

This chain links TRBV10-3 with TRBJ1-3; a weak D match, TRBD1 (5 bases). The CDR3 loop spans 14 amino acids. The germline V gene has CDR1 ENHRY and CDR2 SYGVKD. The ends were cut back, 0 bases at V and 4 bases at J, with 7 bases in the middle. As DNA, the CDR3 is TGTGCCATCAGTGAGTCGTGGACAGGAAACACCATATATTTT. Protein: CAISESWTGNTIYF.

The rearrangement links TRBV5-6 to TRBJ1-3, with TRBD1 matching 10 bases. Germline V CDR1 and CDR2: SGHDT, YYEEEE. The V and J ends lost 4 bases and 1 base, in that order; junction bases with no gene match: 14. This CDR3 comprises 19 residues. The CDR3 DNA reads TGTGCCAGCAGCCACAAGGGACAGGGGAAGAGGAGATCTGGAAACACCATATATTTT. It yields the protein CASSHKGQGKRRSGNTIYF.

V gene TRBV11-1 combines with J gene TRBJ1-3, with 7 bases lining up with TRBD1. V was clipped by 2 bases and J by 4 bases; unmatched bases: 8. The length of the CDR3 is 16 residues. Germline V gene lookup returns CDR1 SGHAT and CDR2 FQDESV (reference sequence). CDR3 protein: CASSLLGTAGGNTIYF. The DNA for the CDR3 is TGTGCCAGCAGCTTATTGGGGACAGCAGGAGGAAACACCATATATTTT.

V is TRBV7-2 and J is TRBJ1-6, with D maybe TRBD1 (6 bases). The CDR3 has 16 amino acids. V dropped 1 base and J dropped 7 bases, with 14 bases sitting between them. The V gene's germline CDR1 is SGHTA and CDR2 FQGNSA. The CDR3 region is CASSLGWGGSNSPLHF. The CDR3 DNA reads TGTGCCAGCAGCTTAGGTTGGGGGGGCTCGAATTCACCCCTCCACTTT.

The chain carries TRBV6-5 and TRBJ2-2, with TRBD2 as a possible D gene (5 bases). Per germline, CDR1 MNHEY and CDR2 SVGAGI. Trimming cost V 0 bases and J 7 bases, with 6 bases left between them. This CDR3 region has 13 residues. The DNA of the CDR3 is TGTGCCAGCAGTTACTCCCGGGACGGGGAGCTGTTTTTT. It encodes CASSYSRDGELFF.

This chain links TRBV6-5 with TRBJ1-1; unclear D gene. This CDR3 spans 14 amino acids. CDR1 MNHEY and CDR2 SVGAGI come from the germline V gene. V lost 8 bases and J 3 bases, leaving 16 bases between the germline ends. The chain's CDR3 is CASGRWSGDTEAFF. DNA of the CDR3: TGTGCCAGCGGTCGGTGGTCCGGGGACACTGAAGCTTTCTTT.

The rearrangement joins TRBV13 to TRBJ2-1; possible D gene TRBD1, 8 bases. Germline CDR1 and CDR2: PRHDT and FYEKMQ (reference sequence). V shed 5 bases and J shed 6 bases, with 20 bases lying between them. The CDR3 consists of 16 residues. CDR3: CASSPTHRGGFNEQFF. The CDR3 coding sequence is TGTGCCAGCAGCCCAACCCACAGGGGGGGGTTCAATGAGCAGTTCTTC. The full variable domain, with the rest looked up from reference TRBV13 and TRBJ2-1, is AAGVIQSPRHLIKEKRETATLKCYPIPRHDTVYWYQQGPGQDPQFLISFYEKMQSDKGSIPDRFSAQQFSDYHSELNMSSLELGDSALYFCASSPTHRGGFNEQFFGPGTRLTVL.

The V call is TRBV9, the J call TRBJ2-3, with a possible D match to TRBD1 (6 bases). V was shortened by 3 bases and J by 6 bases, with 17 bases between the two germline ends. CDR1 and CDR2 from the germline V gene are SGDLS and YYNGEE. The CDR3 loop spans 15 amino acids. The CDR3 bases are TGTGCCAGCAGCGGAGGGGGATGGGGGCGCGATACGCAGTATTTT. Translated: CASSGGGWGRDTQYF. The full variable domain, completed using reference TRBV9 and TRBJ2-3, is DSGVTQTPKHLITATGQRVTLRCSPRSGDLSVYWYQQSLDQGLQFLIQYYNGEERAKGNILERFSAQQFPDLHSELNLSSLELGDSALYFCASSGGGWGRDTQYFGPGTRLTVL.

About this clone itself: The same CDR3 also results from other DNA sequences found in this sample. V and J are TRBV19 and TRBJ1-5; D remains unclear. Trimming stripped 1 base from V and 0 bases from J, with 7 bases between. CDR1 is LNHDA and CDR2 is SQIVND in the germline V gene (reference sequence). CDR3 length: 15 amino acids. As DNA, the CDR3 is TGTGCCAGTAGTATAGGCCCCTATAGCAATCAGCCCCAGCATTTT. Encoded protein: CASSIGPYSNQPQHF.

V is TRBV19 and J is TRBJ1-5, with 7 bases that match TRBD1. The CDR3 totals 15 residues. CDR1 is LNHDA, CDR2 SQIVND, per germline (reference sequence). V dropped 6 bases and J dropped 2; count of bases not matched to a gene: 7. CDR3 protein: CASSTNRGGNQPQHF. For the CDR3, the DNA is TGTGCCAGTAGCACCAACAGGGGTGGCAATCAGCCCCAGCATTTT.

The rearrangement joins TRBV3-1 (or the pseudogene TRBV3-2) to TRBJ1-2; D call uncertain. CDR1 is LGHDT, CDR2 YNNKEL, per germline (reference sequence). CDR3 length equals 13 residues. Trimming removed 3 bases from V and 8 bases from J, with 13 bases in between. The CDR3 coding sequence is TGTGCCAGCAGCCAGACGGAGGCGGGGGGCTACACCTTC. Its protein is CASSQTEAGGYTF.

The genes are TRBV7-8 and TRBJ2-1; D is ambiguous. V shed 5 bases and J shed 9 bases, with 11 bases lying between them. Germline V gene lookup returns CDR1 SGHVS and CDR2 FQNEAQ. The CDR3 has 12 residues. CDR3 in amino acids: CASSPPRGEQFF. DNA of the CDR3: TGTGCCAGCAGCCCTCCTCGAGGTGAGCAGTTCTTC.

CDR3 nucleotides: TGTGCTAGTGGTTTGGTCGAGGGTTCGAACACCGGGGAGCTGTTTTTT. Translation: CASGLVEGSNTGELFF. The chain uses TRBV12-5 and TRBJ2-2, with D possibly being TRBD2 (5 bases). Germline CDR1 reads LGHNT; CDR2 reads FRNRAP. The CDR3 extends over 16 amino acids. Trimming stripped 0 bases from V and 0 bases from J, with 8 bases between. The whole variable domain, filled in from reference TRBV12-5 and TRBJ2-2, reads DARVTQTPRHKVTEMGQEVTMRCQPILGHNTVFWYRQTMMQGLELLAYFRNRAPLDDSGMPKDRFSAEMPDATLATLKIQPSEPRDSAVYFCASGLVEGSNTGELFFGEGSRLTVL.

The chain has TRBV6-5 and TRBJ1-1; 7 bases are a match to TRBD1. There are 14 residues in the CDR3. Germline values: CDR1 MNHEY, CDR2 SVGAGI. The J segment lost 4 bases and the V segment lost 6 bases, leaving 8 bases of the junction unmatched. CDR3 DNA: TGTGCCAGCAGCGGGGACAGCCCGTTCACTGAAGCTTTCTTT. Its translation: CASSGDSPFTEAFF.